What follows are 3 T cell receptor beta chains derived from one specimen sequenced in a study of T cell repertoires in cytomegalovirus infection. In TCRdb, the reads were re-called with MiXCR into one record per CDR3 protein. The sample lists some 680,000 distinct CDR3 sequences, approximately 40% occurring once. The specimen sequenced was PBMCs. Receptors were obtained from a human donor in good health (CMV status not recorded). Some clones in this sample may be carry-over from other donors' samples.

This clonotype was detected only a few times. This chain uses TRBV28 with TRBJ2-3; D tentatively fits TRBD1 or TRBD2 (6 bases each). Per germline, CDR1 MDHEN and CDR2 SYDVKM. There are 18 residues in the CDR3. The V and J ends lost 7 bases and 1 base respectively, with 24 bases between them. CDR3 DNA sequence: TGTGCCAGCAACTTCCTCCGGCTGGGGGCTAGCGGCACAGATACGCAGTATTTT. Amino acids: CASNFLRLGASGTDTQYF.

This clonotype was detected only a few times. This chain joins TRBV30 and TRBJ1-1; D is perhaps TRBD1 (5 bases). Germline V gives CDR1 GTSNPN, CDR2 SVGIG (reference sequence). CDR3 length equals 12 residues. V was pared by 0 bases and J by 6 bases, with 8 bases between. The CDR3 reads CAWSVPGSEAFF. In DNA, the CDR3 is TGTGCCTGGAGTGTACCAGGGTCTGAAGCTTTCTTT.

This clonotype was recorded only once. At one end, the junction sequence differs from germline, possibly due to a read error. The chain links TRBV7-2 to TRBJ2-5; TRBD1 or TRBD2 may be the D gene (6 bases each). CDR1 and CDR2 (germline): SGHTA, FQGNSA. The length of the CDR3 is 14 residues. CDR3 DNA sequence: TGTGCCGGCAGCTTAGATGGGGGGCGGGAGACCCAGTACTTC. This codes for CAGSLDGGRETQYF.